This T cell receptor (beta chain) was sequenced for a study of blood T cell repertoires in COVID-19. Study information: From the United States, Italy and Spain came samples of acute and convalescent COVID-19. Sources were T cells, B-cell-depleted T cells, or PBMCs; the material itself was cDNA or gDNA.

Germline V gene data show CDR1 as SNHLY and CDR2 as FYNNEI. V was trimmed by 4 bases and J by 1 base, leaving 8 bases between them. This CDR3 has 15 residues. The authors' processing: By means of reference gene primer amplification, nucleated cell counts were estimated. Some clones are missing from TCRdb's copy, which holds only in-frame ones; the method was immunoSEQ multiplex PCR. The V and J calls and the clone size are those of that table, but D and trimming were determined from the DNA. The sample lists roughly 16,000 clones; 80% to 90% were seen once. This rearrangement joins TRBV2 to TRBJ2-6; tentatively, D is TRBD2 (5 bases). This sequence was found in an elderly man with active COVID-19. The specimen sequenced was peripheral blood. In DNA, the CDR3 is TGTGCCAGCAGTGTTGGAGGATCTGGGGCCAACGTCCTGACTTTC. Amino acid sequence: CASSVGGSGANVLTF.